This T cell receptor beta chain derives from a study of blood T cell repertoires in COVID-19. CDR1 is MNHEY and CDR2 is SVGAGI in the germline V gene. The length of the CDR3 is 15 residues. Germline trimming cut 6 bases from V and 8 bases from J; bases unmatched to any gene: 12. This table comes from immunoSEQ multiplex PCR, and its TCRdb copy is limited to in-frame clones, with some not included. In the table there are roughly 180,000 clones, 75% to 90% of which are singletons. This clone was recorded a few times. The sample taken for sequencing was peripheral blood. V gene TRBV6-5 combines with J gene TRBJ1-4, with 7 bases matching TRBD1. The TCR comes from an older woman with acute or convalescent COVID-19. Written as DNA, the CDR3 is TGTGCCAGCAGCTCCACCCGACAGGGATGGGAAAAACTGTTTTTT. Amino acid sequence: CASSSTRQGWEKLFF.